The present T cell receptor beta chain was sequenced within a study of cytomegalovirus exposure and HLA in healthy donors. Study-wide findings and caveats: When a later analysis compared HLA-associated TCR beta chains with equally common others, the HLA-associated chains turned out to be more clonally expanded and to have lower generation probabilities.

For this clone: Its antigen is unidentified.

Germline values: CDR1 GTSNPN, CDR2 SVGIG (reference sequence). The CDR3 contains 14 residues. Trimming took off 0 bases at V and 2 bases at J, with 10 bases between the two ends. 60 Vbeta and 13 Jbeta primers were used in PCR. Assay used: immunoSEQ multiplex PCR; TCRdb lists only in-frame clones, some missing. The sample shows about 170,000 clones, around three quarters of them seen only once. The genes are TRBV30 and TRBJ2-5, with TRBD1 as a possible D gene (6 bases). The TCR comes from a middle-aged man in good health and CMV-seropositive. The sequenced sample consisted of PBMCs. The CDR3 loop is CAWSVGARQETQYF. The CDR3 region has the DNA TGTGCCTGGAGTGTGGGGGCGAGACAAGAGACCCAGTACTTC.